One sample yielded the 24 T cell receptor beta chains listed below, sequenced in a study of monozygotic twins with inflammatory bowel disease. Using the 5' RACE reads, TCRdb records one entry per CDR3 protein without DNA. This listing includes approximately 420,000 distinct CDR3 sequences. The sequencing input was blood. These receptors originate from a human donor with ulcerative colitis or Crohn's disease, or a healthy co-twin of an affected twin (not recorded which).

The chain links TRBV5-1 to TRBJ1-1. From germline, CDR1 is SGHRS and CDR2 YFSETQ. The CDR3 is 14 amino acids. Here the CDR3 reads CASSLAFEGTEAFF.

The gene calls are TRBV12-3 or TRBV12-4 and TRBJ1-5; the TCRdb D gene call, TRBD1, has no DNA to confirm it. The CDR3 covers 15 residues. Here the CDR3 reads CASSPRDGRNQPQHF.

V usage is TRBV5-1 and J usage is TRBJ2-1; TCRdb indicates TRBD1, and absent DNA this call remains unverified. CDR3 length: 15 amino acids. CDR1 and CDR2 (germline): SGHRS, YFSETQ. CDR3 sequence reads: CASSIRDREYNEQFF.

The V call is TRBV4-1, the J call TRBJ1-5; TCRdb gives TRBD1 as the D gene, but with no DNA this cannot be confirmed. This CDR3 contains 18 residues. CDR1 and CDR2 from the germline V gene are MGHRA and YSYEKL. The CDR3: CASSQDSGHLYSNQPQHF.

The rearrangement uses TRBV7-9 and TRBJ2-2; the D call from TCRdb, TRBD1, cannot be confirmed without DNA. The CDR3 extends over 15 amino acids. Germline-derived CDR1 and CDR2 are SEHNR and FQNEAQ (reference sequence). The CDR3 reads CASRRRDTNTGELFF.

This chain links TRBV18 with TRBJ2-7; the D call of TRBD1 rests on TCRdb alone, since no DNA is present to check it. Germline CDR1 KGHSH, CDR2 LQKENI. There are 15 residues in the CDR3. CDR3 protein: CASAMGQGAPYEQYF.

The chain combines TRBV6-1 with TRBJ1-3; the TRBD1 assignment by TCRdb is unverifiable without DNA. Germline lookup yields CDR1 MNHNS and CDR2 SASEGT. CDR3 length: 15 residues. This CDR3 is CASRRDRSSGNTIYF.

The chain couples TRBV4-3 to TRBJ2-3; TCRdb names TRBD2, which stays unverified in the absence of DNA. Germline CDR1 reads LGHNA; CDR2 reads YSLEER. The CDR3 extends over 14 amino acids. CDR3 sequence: CASSQAGRADTQYF.

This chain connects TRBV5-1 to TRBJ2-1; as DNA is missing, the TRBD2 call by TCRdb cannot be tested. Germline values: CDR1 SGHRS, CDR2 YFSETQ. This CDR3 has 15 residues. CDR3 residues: CASSFQTSEYNEQFF.

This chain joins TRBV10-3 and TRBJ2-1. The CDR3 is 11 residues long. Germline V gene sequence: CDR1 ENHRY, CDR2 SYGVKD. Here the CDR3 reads CAISGQNEQFF.

CDR3: CASSLGGISTDTQYF. The chain has TRBV5-5 and TRBJ2-3; TCRdb proposes TRBD2, but this gene call is untestable without DNA. The CDR3 spans 15 residues. Per germline, CDR1 SGHKS and CDR2 YYEKEE (reference sequence).

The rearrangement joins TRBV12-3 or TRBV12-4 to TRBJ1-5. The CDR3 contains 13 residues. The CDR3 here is CASGEVSNQPQHF.

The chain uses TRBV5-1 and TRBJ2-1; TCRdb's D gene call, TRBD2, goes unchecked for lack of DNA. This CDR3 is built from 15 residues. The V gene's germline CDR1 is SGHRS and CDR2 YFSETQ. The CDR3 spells CASDVASGFYNEQFF.

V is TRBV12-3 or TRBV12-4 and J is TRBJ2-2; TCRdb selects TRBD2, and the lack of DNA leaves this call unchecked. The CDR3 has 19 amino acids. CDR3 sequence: CASSLALGASGRMSGELFF.

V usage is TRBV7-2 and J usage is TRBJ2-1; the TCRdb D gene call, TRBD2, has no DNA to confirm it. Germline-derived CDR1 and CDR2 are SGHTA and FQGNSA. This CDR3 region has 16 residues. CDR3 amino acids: CASSPPALRGGNEQFF.

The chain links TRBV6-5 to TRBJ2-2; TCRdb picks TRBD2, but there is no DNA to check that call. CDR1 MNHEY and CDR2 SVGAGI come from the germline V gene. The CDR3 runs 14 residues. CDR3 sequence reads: CASSYGSSDRELFF.

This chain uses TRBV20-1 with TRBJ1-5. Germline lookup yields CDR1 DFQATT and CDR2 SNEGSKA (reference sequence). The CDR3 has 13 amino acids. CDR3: CSANPRDNQPQHF.

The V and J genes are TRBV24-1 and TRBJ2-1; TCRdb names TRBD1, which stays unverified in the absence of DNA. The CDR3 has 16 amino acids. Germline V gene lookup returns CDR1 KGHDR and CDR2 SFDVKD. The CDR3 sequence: CATSDYRSSSYNDQFF.

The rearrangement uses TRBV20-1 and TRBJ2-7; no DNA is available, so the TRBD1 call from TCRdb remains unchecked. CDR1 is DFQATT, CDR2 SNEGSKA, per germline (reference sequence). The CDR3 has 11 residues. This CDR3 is CSAPGTYEQYF.

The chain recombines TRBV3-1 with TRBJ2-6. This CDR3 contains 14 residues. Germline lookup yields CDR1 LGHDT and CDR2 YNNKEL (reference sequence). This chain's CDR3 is CASSQGVGANVLTF.

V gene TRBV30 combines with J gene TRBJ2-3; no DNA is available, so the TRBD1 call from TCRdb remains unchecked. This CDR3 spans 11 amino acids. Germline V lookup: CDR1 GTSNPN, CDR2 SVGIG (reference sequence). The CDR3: CAWMSRDTQYF.

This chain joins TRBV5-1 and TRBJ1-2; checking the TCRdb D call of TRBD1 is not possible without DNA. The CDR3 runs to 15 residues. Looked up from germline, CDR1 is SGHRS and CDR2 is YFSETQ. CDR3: CASSSTGVPIYGYTF.

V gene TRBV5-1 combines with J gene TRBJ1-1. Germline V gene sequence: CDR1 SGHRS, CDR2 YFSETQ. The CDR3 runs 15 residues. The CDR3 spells CASSLDSLGNTEAFF.

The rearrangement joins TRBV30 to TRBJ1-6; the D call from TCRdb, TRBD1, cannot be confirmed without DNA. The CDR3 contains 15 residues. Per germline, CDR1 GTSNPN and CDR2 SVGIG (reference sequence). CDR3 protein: CAWSVTDRGHSPLHF.